One sample yielded the 9 T cell receptor beta chains listed below, sequenced in a study of Graves' ophthalmopathy and Graves' hyperthyroidism. RNA transcripts were the template, and TCR beta CDR3 regions were amplified from them. The first-round RT-PCR employed HTBI primers together with the Qiagen OneStep RT-PCR kit. A multiplex PCR was then performed as the second round. One entry per CDR3 protein, called by TCRdb with MiXCR from the multiplex PCR reads. The sample has approximately 17,000 distinct CDR3 sequences, more than 45% seen once. The sample was peripheral blood. The source of these receptors is a woman between 40 and 50 years old with stable Graves' hyperthyroidism.

The chain links TRBV24-1 to TRBJ1-5; D may be TRBD1 (5 bases). V was trimmed by 7 bases and J by 6 bases, leaving 9 bases between them. This CDR3 region has 12 residues. The V gene's germline CDR1 is KGHDR and CDR2 SFDVKD. The CDR3 DNA sequence: TGTGCCACCAGCACCGGGACTCAGCCCCAGCATTTT. It codes for CATSTGTQPQHF.

The chain recombines TRBV28 with TRBJ2-7; 10 bases line up with TRBD1. Germline trimming cut 8 bases from V and 5 bases from J; bases unmatched to any gene: 6. Germline values: CDR1 MDHEN, CDR2 SYDVKM. The CDR3 contains 13 residues. In DNA, the CDR3 is TGTGCCAGCTGCCGGGACAGGGGCGACGAGCAGTACTTC. Amino acid sequence: CASCRDRGDEQYF.

This clonotype has ten or more counts. This chain connects TRBV7-9 to TRBJ1-2; D is unresolved. This CDR3 spans 15 amino acids. Trimming took 1 base from V and 2 from J, leaving 11 bases between them. Germline CDR1 reads SEHNR; CDR2 reads FQNEAQ (reference sequence). In nucleotides, the CDR3 is TGTGCCAGCAGCTTAGTCGGTCCGCCGAACTATGGCTACACCTTC. Its translation: CASSLVGPPNYGYTF.

The chain carries TRBV4-1 and TRBJ1-4; no firm D call. V shed 8 bases and J shed 7 bases, with 14 bases lying between them. Germline assignment: CDR1 MGHRA and CDR2 YSYEKL. There are 13 residues in the CDR3. CDR3 coding DNA: TGCGCCAGCGCGGTGGGAGCGAGTGAAAAACTGTTTTTT. Translated: CASAVGASEKLFF.

Regarding this clonotype: This may stem from a read error, because a much larger clone lies one nucleotide away. The chain joins TRBV7-6 to TRBJ2-1; 9 bases are shared with TRBD2. The V gene's germline CDR1 is SGHVS and CDR2 FNYEAQ. The CDR3 runs 17 residues. The CDR3 DNA follows: TGTGCCAACAGCTTCACTCCTGAGCGGGAGGCCCTCAATGAGCAGTTCTTC. Protein product: CANSFTPEREALNEQFF.

There are many counts of this clonotype. The CDR3 reads CASSTGGTTEQFF. The CDR3, as DNA: TGTGCCAGTAGTACGGGGGGGACTACTGAGCAGTTCTTC. V and J are TRBV19 and TRBJ2-1, with 8 bases aligning to TRBD2. Trimming at V came to 4 bases and at J to 9 bases, leaving 5 bases not matched to a gene. Germline V gene sequence: CDR1 LNHDA, CDR2 SQIVND (reference sequence). The CDR3 runs 13 residues.

In nucleotides, the CDR3 is TGCAGTGCTAGAGACCTACAGGGGGTCTCCTACAATGAGCAGTTCTTC. Translation: CSARDLQGVSYNEQFF. The V call is TRBV20-1, the J call TRBJ2-1; 8 positions agree with TRBD1. Germline V gene sequence: CDR1 DFQATT, CDR2 SNEGSKA (reference sequence). There are 16 residues in the CDR3. The V and J ends lost 0 bases and 0 bases, in that order; junction bases with no gene match: 4.

The chain couples TRBV6-1 to TRBJ2-1; D might be TRBD2 (7 bases). The CDR3 contains 16 residues. Germline V gene data show CDR1 as MNHNS and CDR2 as SASEGT. The V gene lost 2 bases and the J gene lost 6 bases, with 17 bases spanning the gap. The DNA for the CDR3 is TGTGCCAGCAGTGAACACACGGGGGGCGGTGGCAATGAGCAGTTCTTC. As protein: CASSEHTGGGGNEQFF.

The rearrangement uses TRBV7-3 and TRBJ2-7; 7 bases line up with TRBD2. The CDR3 has 15 amino acids. V lost 5 bases, J lost 3 bases, and 10 bases stayed unmatched. Germline lookup yields CDR1 SGHTA and CDR2 FQGTGA. The CDR3 is CASSPGGGSGYEQYF. The DNA of the CDR3 is TGTGCCAGCAGCCCTGGGGGGGGAAGCGGCTACGAGCAGTACTTC.